This T cell receptor beta chain was captured by sequencing in a study of CD4 and CD8 cells across lung adenocarcinoma regions. This CDR3 contains 16 residues. Germline values: CDR1 SGHAT, CDR2 FQNNGV. V gave up 6 bases and J gave up 1 base; unmatched junction bases: 7. MiXCR, run by TCRdb on the PCR reads, gives a single entry per CDR3 protein. The data contain around 18,000 distinct CDR3 sequences, more than 45% of them singletons. This clonotype has a handful of counts. This chain links TRBV11-2 with TRBJ2-2; TRBD2 matches 8 bases. Sequencing was done on a sample of CD8+ T cells from the center of a lung tumor. The source is a female donor with lung adenocarcinoma. The CD4 and CD8 labels of this study may be unreliable. The CDR3 spells CASRLLSGGNTGELFF. CDR3 in DNA: TGTGCCAGCAGACTTCTGAGCGGGGGGAACACCGGGGAGCTGTTTTTT.